The T cell receptor (beta chain) under discussion was sequenced for a study of siplizumab effects on memory and regulatory T cells. Germline V CDR1 and CDR2: SEHNR, FQNEAQ (reference sequence). V was trimmed by 7 bases and J by 2 bases, leaving 9 bases between them. The CDR3 is 12 amino acids. Findings and limits, study-wide: Roughly 75-97% of dividing CD4+ or CD8+ clones were without an attributable naive or memory phenotype.

The assay was immunoSEQ multiplex PCR, and TCRdb's table has in-frame clones only and misses some. Altogether thousands of clones are present, roughly three quarters being singletons, with the ten largest covering about two thirds. Comment on this clone: Its antigen is not known.

The sequenced material came from effector memory CD8+ T cells sorted from blood. Documented subset: unstimulated CD8+ effector memory T cells. This TCR derives from a human donor in good health. The chain has TRBV7-9 and TRBJ2-7; D is ambiguous. The chain's CDR3 is CASILNPYEQYF. In DNA form, the CDR3 reads TGTGCCAGCATCCTCAACCCCTACGAGCAGTACTTC.